This is a list of T cell receptor beta chains from one sample in a study of cytomegalovirus exposure and HLA in healthy donors. Sequenced by immunoSEQ multiplex PCR; TCRdb stores in-frame clones only, minus some. The top ten hold approximately 4.6% of the sample, which has around 190,000 clones, over 60% seen once. Sequenced input: PBMCs. The source is a man aged 30 to 45 in good health and CMV-seropositive. CDR3s include the opening cysteine and the closing phenylalanine or tryptophan. A D gene is named only where the DNA matches it firmly. Some rows have no size entry. The others give once, few or many, or a class for an expanded clone.

D	V	J	size	DNA	CDR3
TRBD1	TRBV29-1	TRBJ2-5	-	TGCAGCGCGACGTTAGGGACAGACGCTGGGACCCAGTACTTC	CSATLGTDAGTQYF
TRBD2	TRBV7-9	TRBJ2-1	-	TGTGCCAGCAGCCCGGGACTAGCGGATTCCTACAATGAGCAGTTCTTC	CASSPGLADSYNEQFF
-	TRBV5-4	TRBJ2-3	-	TGTGCCAGCAGCTTGGCAAACAGGGCGGAACGGAATACGCAGTATTTT	CASSLANRAERNTQYF
-	TRBV19	TRBJ1-1	-	TGTGCCAGTAGTATAAGCGGCACCCCGAACACTGAAGCTTTCTTT	CASSISGTPNTEAFF
-	TRBV6-1	TRBJ2-6	-	TGTGCCAGCAGTACCGGGTACTCTGGGGCCAACGTCCTGACTTTC	CASSTGYSGANVLTF
-	TRBV9	TRBJ2-7	-	TGTGCCAGCAGCGGACCTGGCGGCGAGCAGTACTTC	CASSGPGGEQYF
-	TRBV29-1	TRBJ2-7	few	TGCAGCGTTGTTCGGGGGAATGTTTACGAGCAGTACTTC	CSVVRGNVYEQYF
-	TRBV2	TRBJ2-1	few	TGTGCCAGCATGAGAGACAGGTACAATGAGCAGTTCTTC	CASMRDRYNEQFF
-	TRBV15	TRBJ2-7	few	TGTGCCACCAGCAGGTCCCCCGGGACAACCCCCTACGAGCAGTACTTC	CATSRSPGTTPYEQYF
TRBD1	TRBV7-8	TRBJ1-4	-	TGTGCCAGCACGCCGGACAGGGTGTTTGAAAAACTGTTTTTT	CASTPDRVFEKLFF
TRBD2	TRBV7-9	TRBJ2-3	-	TGTGCCAGCAGCTTACTAGCGGGAGGGAGTACAGATACGCAGTATTTT	CASSLLAGGSTDTQYF
TRBD1	TRBV19	TRBJ1-1	-	TGTGCCAGTAGTTCTGACAGGGACACTGAAGCTTTCTTT	CASSSDRDTEAFF
TRBD1	TRBV6-1	TRBJ1-3	-	TGTGCCAGCAGTGAAGGGACAGGAACCTCTGGAAACACCATATATTTT	CASSEGTGTSGNTIYF
-	TRBV5-5	TRBJ1-4	-	TGTGCCAGCAGCTTAGGGAGCCCGGCAACTAATGAAAAACTGTTTTTT	CASSLGSPATNEKLFF
TRBD1	TRBV30	TRBJ1-2	-	TGTGCCTGGAGTAGTACAGGGGCCTTCTATGGCTACACCTTC	CAWSSTGAFYGYTF
-	TRBV7-8	TRBJ1-4	-	TGTGCCAGCAGCTTATTTCGGGGGGAACTGTTTTTT	CASSLFRGELFF